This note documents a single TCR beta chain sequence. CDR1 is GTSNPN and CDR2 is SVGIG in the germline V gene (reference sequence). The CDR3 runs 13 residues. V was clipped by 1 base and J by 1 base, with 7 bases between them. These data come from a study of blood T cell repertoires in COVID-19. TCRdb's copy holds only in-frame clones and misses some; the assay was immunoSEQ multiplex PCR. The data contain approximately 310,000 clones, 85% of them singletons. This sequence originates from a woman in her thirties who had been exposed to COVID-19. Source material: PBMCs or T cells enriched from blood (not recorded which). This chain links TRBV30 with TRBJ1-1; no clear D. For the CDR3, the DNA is TGTGCCTGGAGTGAGGAGGGGAACACTGAAGCTTTCTTT. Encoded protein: CAWSEEGNTEAFF.